Following are 23 T cell receptor beta chains from one sample sequenced in a study of Graves' ophthalmopathy and Graves' hyperthyroidism. The sequenced template was RNA, covering the TCR beta CDR3 region. HTBI-primed first-round RT-PCR preceded second-round multiplex PCR. TCRdb redid the calling of the multiplex PCR reads with MiXCR, one entry per CDR3 protein. The data hold around 1.1 million distinct CDR3 sequences, with around a third observed a single time. Material: peripheral blood or thyroid tissue (not recorded which). These receptor sequences come from an adult man with Graves' hyperthyroidism.

This clonotype was picked up many times. V and J are TRBV20-1 and TRBJ2-2; TRBD2 agrees at 12 bases. Germline CDR1 is DFQATT and CDR2 is SNEGSKA (reference sequence). V lost 2 bases, J lost 4 bases, and 5 bases stayed unmatched. This CDR3 is 16 amino acids long. The CDR3 DNA is TGCAGTGCTAGACGTCCGGGACTAGCGGGCACCGGGGAGCTGTTTTTT. Translation: CSARRPGLAGTGELFF.

The chain employs TRBV20-1 and TRBJ2-3; D might be TRBD2 (5 bases). The CDR3 sequence is 13 residues long. V lost 0 bases to trimming and J lost 9 bases, with 13 bases between them. Germline values: CDR1 DFQATT, CDR2 SNEGSKA (reference sequence). CDR3 amino acids: CSARDGRGGTQYF. The DNA of the CDR3 is TGCAGTGCTAGAGATGGCAGAGGAGGCACGCAGTATTTT.

This chain joins TRBV20-1 and TRBJ1-3; tentative D call: TRBD1 (6 bases). Germline CDR1 is DFQATT and CDR2 is SNEGSKA (reference sequence). The CDR3 consists of 14 residues. Trimming removed 5 bases from V and 0 bases from J, with 11 bases in between. CDR3: CSAPKGGSGNTIYF. Here the CDR3 DNA reads TGCAGTGCTCCAAAGGGGGGCTCTGGAAACACCATATATTTT.

This rearrangement joins TRBV2 to TRBJ1-6; TRBD1 matches at 10 bases. The CDR3 is 15 residues long. Per germline, CDR1 SNHLY and CDR2 FYNNEI. V shed 3 bases, J shed 9 bases, and the junction held 5 bases outside the gene matches. The CDR3 DNA reads TGTGCCAGCAGTGAGGGACAGGGGAGTACTTCACCCCTCCACTTT. Translating it yields CASSEGQGSTSPLHF.

This clonotype was observed a handful of times. The chain carries TRBV4-1 and TRBJ2-7; tentatively, D is TRBD1 (7 bases). Trimming removed 0 bases at V and 5 bases at J, with 11 bases between. Per germline, CDR1 MGHRA and CDR2 YSYEKL. This CDR3 has 14 residues. CDR3 DNA: TGCGCCAGCAGCCAAGATTCAGGGGGGAACGAGCAGTACTTC. This encodes CASSQDSGGNEQYF.

This clonotype was observed many times. The chain recombines TRBV4-1 with TRBJ1-2; D uncertain. Germline V gene lookup returns CDR1 MGHRA and CDR2 YSYEKL. The CDR3 covers 15 residues. The germline V and J ends were trimmed by 0 bases and 10 bases, with 18 bases remaining between them. The CDR3 DNA is TGCGCCAGCAGCCAAGATGGGATGGGCGTCTGGTCCTACACCTTC. This codes for CASSQDGMGVWSYTF.

About this clonotype: A much larger clone differs from this one at a single base, so this may be a read error. Here the CDR3 omits its conserved ending phenylalanine or tryptophan, so a read error is the likely source. This chain joins TRBV4-3 and TRBJ1-5; 7 bases are shared with TRBD1. The CDR3 sequence is 14 residues long. The trim removed 1 base at V and 5 bases at J, leaving 2 bases unmatched. Germline CDR1 is LGHNA and CDR2 is YSLEER. The CDR3 DNA is TGCGCCAGCAGCCAAGGGACAGGTGATCAGCCCCAGCATCTT. It is translated as CASSQGTGDQPQHL.

This clonotype was detected ten times or more. V gene TRBV4-1 combines with J gene TRBJ2-2, with D hard to call. Germline CDR1 reads MGHRA; CDR2 reads YSYEKL. The CDR3 is made up of 14 amino acids. Trimming took off 0 bases at V and 4 bases at J, with 6 bases between the two ends. The CDR3 sequence is CASSQDASTGELFF. CDR3 DNA: TGCGCCAGCAGCCAAGATGCAAGCACCGGGGAGCTGTTTTTT.

As to this clonotype: One base away lies a much larger clone, so this may be a sequencing read error. The chain employs TRBV5-5 and TRBJ2-5; D call uncertain. Germline V gene data show CDR1 as SGHKS and CDR2 as YYEKEE (reference sequence). CDR3 length: 15 amino acids. The CDR3: CASGLNVQHQETQYF. CDR3 sequence (DNA): TGTGCCAGCGGCTTAAACGTCCAGCACCAAGAGACCCAGTACTTC. Variable domain in full (rest from reference TRBV5-5 and TRBJ2-5): DAGVTQSPTHLIKTRGQQVTLRCSPISGHKSVSWYQQVLGQGPQFIFQYYEKEERGRGNFPDRFSARQFPNYSSELNVNALLLGDSALYLCASGLNVQHQETQYFGPGTRLLVL.

Ten or more counts support this clonotype. V is TRBV7-9 and J is TRBJ1-2; 11 bases are shared with TRBD1. The CDR3 is made up of 14 amino acids. Germline trimming cut 1 base from V and 6 bases from J; bases unmatched to any gene: 1. In germline, CDR1 is SEHNR, CDR2 FQNEAQ (reference sequence). The chain's CDR3 is CASSLVGQGDGYTF. The CDR3 DNA is TGTGCCAGCAGCTTAGTGGGACAGGGGGATGGCTACACCTTC. Drawing the rest from reference TRBV7-9 and TRBJ1-2, the complete variable domain is DTGVSQNPRHKITKRGQNVTFRCDPISEHNRLYWYRQTLGQGPEFLTYFQNEAQLEKSRLLSDRFSAERPKGSFSTLEIQRTEQGDSAMYLCASSLVGQGDGYTFGSGTRLTVV.

This clonotype was counted only a few times. This sequence joins TRBV6-5 and TRBJ2-6; D remains unclear. CDR3 length: 15 amino acids. Trimming cost V 0 bases and J 0 bases, with 3 bases left between them. Germline V gene sequence: CDR1 MNHEY, CDR2 SVGAGI. The CDR3 coding sequence is TGTGCCAGCAGTTACTCGGCCTCTGGGGCCAACGTCCTGACTTTC. This translates into CASSYSASGANVLTF.

This chain joins TRBV30 and TRBJ1-5; D not resolved. CDR3 length: 13 residues. CDR1 is GTSNPN, CDR2 SVGIG, per germline (reference sequence). The V gene lost 1 base and the J gene lost 2 bases, with 6 bases spanning the gap. The CDR3: CAWSGGRNQPQHF. CDR3 bases: TGTGCCTGGAGTGGAGGGCGCAATCAGCCCCAGCATTTT.

The sample holds a few counts of this clonotype. The rearrangement links TRBV3-1 to TRBJ2-7; 9 bases line up with TRBD2. The germline gives CDR1 LGHDT, CDR2 YNNKEL (reference sequence). The CDR3 extends over 15 amino acids. The trim removed 1 base at V and 4 bases at J, leaving 5 bases unmatched. Here the CDR3 DNA reads TGTGCCAGCAGCCAAGGTAGCGGGAGTCTGTACGAGCAGTACTTC. Protein sequence: CASSQGSGSLYEQYF.

This clonotype was detected only a few times. The V call is TRBV12-3 or TRBV12-4, the J call TRBJ2-7; D remains unclear. Trimming pared 4 bases from V and 0 bases from J, leaving 10 bases between. The CDR3 extends over 14 amino acids. This CDR3 is CASSYSPYSYEQYF. The CDR3 bases are TGTGCCAGCAGTTACTCACCGTACTCCTACGAGCAGTACTTC.

This clonotype has a single count. This may come from a read error, since a much larger clone is one base off. The chain joins TRBV20-1 to TRBJ2-7; TRBD2 matches at 8 bases. Trimming at V came to 5 bases and at J to 6 bases, leaving 15 bases not matched to a gene. Per germline, CDR1 DFQATT and CDR2 SNEGSKA (reference sequence). This CDR3 contains 15 residues. The CDR3 is CSAPRLLAGGSEQYF. The CDR3 region has the DNA TGCAGTGCTCCCCGCCTCTTGGCGGGGGGTAGCGAGCAGTACTTC.

This clonotype has a count of ten or more. This sequence joins TRBV7-9 and TRBJ2-7; 8 nucleotides match TRBD1. V was clipped by 0 bases and J by 1 base; unmatched bases: 11. Germline V lookup: CDR1 SEHNR, CDR2 FQNEAQ (reference sequence). CDR3 size: 18 residues. CDR3 bases: TGTGCCAGCAGCTTAGCGACCGGACAGGGATTTAAGTCCTACGAGCAGTACTTC. This sequence encodes CASSLATGQGFKSYEQYF.

The chain has TRBV7-2 and TRBJ1-2, with D unclear. Germline CDR1 and CDR2: SGHTA and FQGNSA. The V and J ends lost 5 bases and 13 bases respectively, with 23 bases between them. The CDR3 covers 14 residues. The CDR3 DNA follows: TGTGCCAGCAGCCCAGAAAACCAGGCCCTCGAGGGCACCTTC. The encoded protein is CASSPENQALEGTF.

This clonotype came up once. This may be a read error, as it is one base from a much larger clone. The chain joins TRBV7-9 to TRBJ2-5, with TRBD1 identical over 8 bases. V was pared by 5 bases and J by 3 bases, with 8 bases of the junction left unmatched. CDR1 is SEHNR, CDR2 FQNEAQ, per germline (reference sequence). This CDR3 spans 15 amino acids. The DNA of the CDR3 is TGTGCCAGCAGCCACCTGGACAGGGTTGAAGAGACCCAGTACTTC. The encoded protein is CASSHLDRVEETQYF.

V usage is TRBV6-5 and J usage is TRBJ2-7; unclear D gene. The germline V gene has CDR1 MNHEY and CDR2 SVGAGI. With 6 bases removed from V and 4 bases from J, the gap between germline ends came to 19 bases. The CDR3 totals 15 residues. As DNA, the CDR3 is TGTGCCAGCAGCCCCCACCCGACCGTTGTTTACGAGCAGTACTTC. Its translation is CASSPHPTVVYEQYF.

This chain links TRBV27 with TRBJ1-1; 7 nucleotides match TRBD1. The length of the CDR3 is 12 residues. V was pared by 7 bases and J by 7 bases, with 6 bases of the junction left unmatched. Germline V gene data show CDR1 as MNHEY and CDR2 as SMNVEV (reference sequence). This chain's CDR3 is CASMSRGREAFF. Written as DNA, the CDR3 is TGTGCCAGCATGTCGAGGGGGCGTGAAGCTTTCTTT.

This clonotype was seen ten or more times. The chain joins TRBV19 to TRBJ1-5, with D hard to call. CDR1 is LNHDA, CDR2 SQIVND, per germline (reference sequence). The V and J ends lost 2 bases and 6 bases respectively, with 11 bases between them. The CDR3 is made up of 14 amino acids. The CDR3: CASSIRTVSQPQHF. The CDR3 DNA follows: TGTGCCAGTAGTATACGAACCGTGAGTCAGCCCCAGCATTTT.

This clonotype was seen at least ten times. The gene calls are TRBV19 and TRBJ1-6, with D hard to call. The CDR3 is 14 amino acids. The V and J ends lost 5 bases and 10 bases respectively, with 15 bases between them. The V gene's germline CDR1 is LNHDA and CDR2 SQIVND (reference sequence). CDR3 protein: CASSGREWVSPLHF. In DNA, the CDR3 is TGTGCCAGTAGTGGCCGGGAATGGGTGTCACCCCTCCACTTT.

Turning to this clonotype: At one of its ends the junction is not consistent with the germline gene, which may arise from a read error. J is TRBJ1-1 and V is TRBV5-1; D is ambiguous. CDR1 and CDR2 (germline): SGHRS, YFSETQ. The CDR3 totals 13 residues. CDR3 DNA: TGTGCCAGCAGCCTCGTTATGGGAGCTGAAGCTTTCTTT. Its translation is CASSLVMGAEAFF.